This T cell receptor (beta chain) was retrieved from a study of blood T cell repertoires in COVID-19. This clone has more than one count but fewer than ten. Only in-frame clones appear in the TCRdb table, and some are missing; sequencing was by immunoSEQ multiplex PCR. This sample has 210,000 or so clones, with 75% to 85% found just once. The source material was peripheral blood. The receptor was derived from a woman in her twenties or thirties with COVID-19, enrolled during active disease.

In DNA form, the CDR3 reads TGCGCCAGCAGCCCGTATTGCGGGCACCTCAATCAGCCCCAGCATTTT. As protein: CASSPYCGHLNQPQHF. J is TRBJ1-5 and V is TRBV23-1, with D uncertain. TRBV23-1 is assigned to the ORF class and has an uncertain function. This CDR3 region has 16 residues. V lost 6 bases and J lost 3, with 18 bases in between.